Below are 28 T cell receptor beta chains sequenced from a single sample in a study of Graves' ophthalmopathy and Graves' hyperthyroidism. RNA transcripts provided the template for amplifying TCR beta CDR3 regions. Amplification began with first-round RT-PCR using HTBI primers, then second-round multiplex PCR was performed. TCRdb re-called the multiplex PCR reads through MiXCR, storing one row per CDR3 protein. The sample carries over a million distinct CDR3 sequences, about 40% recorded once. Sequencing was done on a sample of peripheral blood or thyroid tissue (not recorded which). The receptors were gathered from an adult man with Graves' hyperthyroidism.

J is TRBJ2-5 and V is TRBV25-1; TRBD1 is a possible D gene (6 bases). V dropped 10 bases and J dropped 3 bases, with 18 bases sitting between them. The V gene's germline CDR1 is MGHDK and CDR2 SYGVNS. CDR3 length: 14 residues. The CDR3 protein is CATRGWDGEETQYF. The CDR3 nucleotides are TGTGCCACCAGGGGCTGGGACGGAGAAGAGACCCAGTACTTC.

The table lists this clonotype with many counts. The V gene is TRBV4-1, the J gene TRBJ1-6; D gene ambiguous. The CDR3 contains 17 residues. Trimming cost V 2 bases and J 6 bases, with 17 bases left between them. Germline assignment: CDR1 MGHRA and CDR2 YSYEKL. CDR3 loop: CASSQSGYGLVNSPLHF. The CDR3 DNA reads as TGCGCCAGCAGCCAATCCGGTTACGGTCTAGTTAATTCACCCCTCCACTTT.

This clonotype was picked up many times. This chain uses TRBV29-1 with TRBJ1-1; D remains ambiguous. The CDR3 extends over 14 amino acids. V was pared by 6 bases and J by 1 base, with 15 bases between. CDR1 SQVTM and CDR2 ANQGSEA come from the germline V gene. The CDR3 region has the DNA TGCAGCGTCGACGGAGGCCGGAAGAACACTGAAGCTTTCTTT. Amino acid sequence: CSVDGGRKNTEAFF.

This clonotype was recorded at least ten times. Here the CDR3 reads CASSSAREQETQYF. The DNA of the CDR3 is TGCGCCAGCAGCTCCGCGAGGGAACAAGAGACCCAGTACTTC. The chain carries TRBV5-1 and TRBJ2-5; D might be TRBD2 (5 bases). The CDR3 is made up of 14 amino acids. Germline assignment: CDR1 SGHRS and CDR2 YFSETQ. The V and J ends lost 3 bases and 2 bases respectively, with 11 bases between them.

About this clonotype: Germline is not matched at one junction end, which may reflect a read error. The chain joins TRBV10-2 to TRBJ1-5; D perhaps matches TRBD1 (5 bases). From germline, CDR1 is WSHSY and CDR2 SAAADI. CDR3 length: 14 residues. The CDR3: CASSYFGHSQPQHF. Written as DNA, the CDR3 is TGTGCCAGCAGTTACTTCGGACACTCTCAGCCCCAGCATTTT.

CDR3 nucleotides: TGCAGTGCTAGAGATGTGACTAGCGGGGGAGCGAACACCGGGGAGCTGTTTTTT. Protein product: CSARDVTSGGANTGELFF. The chain couples TRBV20-1 to TRBJ2-2; 12 bases match TRBD2. The CDR3 length is 18 residues. Germline V gene data show CDR1 as DFQATT and CDR2 as SNEGSKA (reference sequence). The V gene end was trimmed by 0 bases and the J gene end by 0 bases; junction bases not matched to a gene: 5.

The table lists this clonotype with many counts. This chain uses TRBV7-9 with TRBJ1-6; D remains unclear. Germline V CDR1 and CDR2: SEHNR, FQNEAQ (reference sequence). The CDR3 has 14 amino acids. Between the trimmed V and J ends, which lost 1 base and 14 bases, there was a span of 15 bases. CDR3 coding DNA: TGTGCCAGCAGCTTAGTGGGAGAACCCTTGTCCCTCCACTTT. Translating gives CASSLVGEPLSLHF.

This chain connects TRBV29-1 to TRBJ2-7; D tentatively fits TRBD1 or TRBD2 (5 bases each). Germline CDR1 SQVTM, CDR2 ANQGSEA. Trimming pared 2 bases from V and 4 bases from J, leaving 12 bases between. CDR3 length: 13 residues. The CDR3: CSVEIGTDYEQYF. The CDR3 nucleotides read TGCAGCGTTGAAATTGGGACGGATTACGAGCAGTACTTC.

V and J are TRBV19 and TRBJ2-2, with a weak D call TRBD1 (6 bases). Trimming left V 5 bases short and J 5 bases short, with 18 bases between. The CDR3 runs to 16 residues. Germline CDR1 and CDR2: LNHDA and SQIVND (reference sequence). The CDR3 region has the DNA TGTGCCAGTAGTGCCCGAGGACAGTCGGGGACCGGGGAGCTGTTTTTT. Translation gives CASSARGQSGTGELFF.

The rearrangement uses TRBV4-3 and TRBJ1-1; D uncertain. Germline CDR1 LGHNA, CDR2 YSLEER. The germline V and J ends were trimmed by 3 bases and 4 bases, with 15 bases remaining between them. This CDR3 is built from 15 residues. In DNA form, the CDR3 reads TGCGCCAGCAGCCAGTACCAAACGGCGGCCACTGAAGCTTTCTTT. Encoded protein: CASSQYQTAATEAFF.

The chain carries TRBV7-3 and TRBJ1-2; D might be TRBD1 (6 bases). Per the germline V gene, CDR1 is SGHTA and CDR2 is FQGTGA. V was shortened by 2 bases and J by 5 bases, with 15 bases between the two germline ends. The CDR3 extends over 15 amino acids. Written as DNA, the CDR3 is TGTGCCAGCAGCTTAGATCCCACAGGGCGGTATGGCTACACCTTC. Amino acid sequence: CASSLDPTGRYGYTF.

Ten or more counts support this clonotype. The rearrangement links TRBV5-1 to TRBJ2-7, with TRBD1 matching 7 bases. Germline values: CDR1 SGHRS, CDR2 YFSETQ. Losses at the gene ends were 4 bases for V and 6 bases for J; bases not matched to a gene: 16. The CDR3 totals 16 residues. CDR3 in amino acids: CASSRDRAGQVLEQYF. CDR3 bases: TGCGCCAGCAGCCGAGACAGGGCAGGCCAGGTTCTCGAGCAGTACTTC.

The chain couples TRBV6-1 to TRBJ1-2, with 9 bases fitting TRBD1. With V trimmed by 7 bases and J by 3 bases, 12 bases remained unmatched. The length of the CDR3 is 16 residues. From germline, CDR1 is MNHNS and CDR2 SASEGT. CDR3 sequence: CASIGDRGFLDYGYTF. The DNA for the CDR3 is TGTGCCAGCATTGGCGACAGGGGGTTTTTGGACTATGGCTACACCTTC.

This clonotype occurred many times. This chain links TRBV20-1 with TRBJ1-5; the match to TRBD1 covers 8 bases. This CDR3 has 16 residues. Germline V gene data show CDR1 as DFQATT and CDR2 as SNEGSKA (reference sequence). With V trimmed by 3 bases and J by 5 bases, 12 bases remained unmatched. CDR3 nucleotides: TGCAGTGCTAGCTCAAGCTTGACAGGGGTGGATCAGCCCCAGCATTTT. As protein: CSASSSLTGVDQPQHF.

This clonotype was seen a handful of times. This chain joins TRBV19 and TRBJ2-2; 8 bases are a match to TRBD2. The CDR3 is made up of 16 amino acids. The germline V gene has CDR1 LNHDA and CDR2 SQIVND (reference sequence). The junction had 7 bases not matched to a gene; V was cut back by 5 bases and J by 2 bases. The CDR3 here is CASSPKAGVNTGELFF. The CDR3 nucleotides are TGTGCCAGTAGTCCAAAAGCGGGAGTAAACACCGGGGAGCTGTTTTTT.

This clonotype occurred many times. The CDR3 DNA reads TGTGCCATCAGCGGACTAGCGGGGACTGCAACCGGGGAGCTGTTTTTT. Residues: CAISGLAGTATGELFF. This chain connects TRBV10-3 to TRBJ2-2, with TRBD2 identical over 12 bases. Germline-derived CDR1 and CDR2 are ENHRY and SYGVKD. The J segment lost 5 bases and the V segment lost 6 bases, leaving 7 bases of the junction unmatched. This CDR3 comprises 16 residues.

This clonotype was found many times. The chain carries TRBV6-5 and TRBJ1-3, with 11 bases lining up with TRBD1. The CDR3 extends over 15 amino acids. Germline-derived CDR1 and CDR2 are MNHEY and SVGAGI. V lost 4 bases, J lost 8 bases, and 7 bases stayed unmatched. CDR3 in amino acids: CASSSPGQGAYTIYF. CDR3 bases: TGTGCCAGCAGTTCCCCCGGACAGGGGGCTTACACCATATATTTT.

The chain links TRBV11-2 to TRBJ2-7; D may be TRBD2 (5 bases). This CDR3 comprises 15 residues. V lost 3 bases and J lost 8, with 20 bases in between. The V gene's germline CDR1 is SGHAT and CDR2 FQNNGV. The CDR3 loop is CASSFTCSGEGKQYF. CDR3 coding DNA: TGTGCCAGCAGCTTCACGTGCTCGGGCGAGGGAAAGCAGTACTTC. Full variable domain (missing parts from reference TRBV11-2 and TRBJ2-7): EAGVAQSPRYKIIEKRQSVAFWCNPISGHATLYWYQQILGQGPKLLIQFQNNGVVDDSQLPKDRFSAERLKGVDSTLKIQPAKLEDSAVYLCASSFTCSGEGKQYFGPGTRLTVT.

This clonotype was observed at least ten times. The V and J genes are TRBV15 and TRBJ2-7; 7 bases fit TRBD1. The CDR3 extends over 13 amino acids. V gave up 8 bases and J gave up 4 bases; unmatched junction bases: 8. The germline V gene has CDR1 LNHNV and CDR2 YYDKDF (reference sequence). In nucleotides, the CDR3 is TGTGCCACCGGACAGGACAGGAGTTACGAGCAGTACTTC. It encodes CATGQDRSYEQYF.

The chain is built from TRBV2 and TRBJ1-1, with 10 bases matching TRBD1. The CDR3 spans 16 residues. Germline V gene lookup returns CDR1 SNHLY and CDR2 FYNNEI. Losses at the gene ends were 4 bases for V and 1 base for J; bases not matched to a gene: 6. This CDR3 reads CASSGGQGLENTEAFF. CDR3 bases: TGTGCCAGCAGTGGGGGACAGGGGTTGGAGAACACTGAAGCTTTCTTT. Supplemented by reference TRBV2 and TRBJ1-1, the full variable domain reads EPEVTQTPSHQVTQMGQEVILRCVPISNHLYFYWYRQILGQKVEFLVSFYNNEISEKSEIFDDQFSVERPDGSNFTLKIRSTKLEDSAMYFCASSGGQGLENTEAFFGQGTRLTVV.

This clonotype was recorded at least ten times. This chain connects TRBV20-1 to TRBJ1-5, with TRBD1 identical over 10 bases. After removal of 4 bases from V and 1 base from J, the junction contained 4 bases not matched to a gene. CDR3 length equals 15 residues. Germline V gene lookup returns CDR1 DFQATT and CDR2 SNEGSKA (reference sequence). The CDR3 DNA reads TGCAGTGCTACTGGACAGGGGGGAAGCAATCAGCCCCAGCATTTT. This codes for CSATGQGGSNQPQHF.

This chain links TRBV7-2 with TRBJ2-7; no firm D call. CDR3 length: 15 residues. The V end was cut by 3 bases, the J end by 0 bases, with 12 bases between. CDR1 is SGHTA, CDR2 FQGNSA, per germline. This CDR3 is CASSLLVGLSYEQYF. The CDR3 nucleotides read TGTGCCAGCAGCTTGCTTGTCGGCCTCTCCTACGAGCAGTACTTC.

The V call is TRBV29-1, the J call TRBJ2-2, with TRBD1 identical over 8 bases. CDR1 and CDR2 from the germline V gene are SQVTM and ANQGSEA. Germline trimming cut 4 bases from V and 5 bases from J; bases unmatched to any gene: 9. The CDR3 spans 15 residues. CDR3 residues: CSVANLGQGTGELFF. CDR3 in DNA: TGCAGCGTTGCAAACCTCGGACAGGGAACCGGGGAGCTGTTTTTT.

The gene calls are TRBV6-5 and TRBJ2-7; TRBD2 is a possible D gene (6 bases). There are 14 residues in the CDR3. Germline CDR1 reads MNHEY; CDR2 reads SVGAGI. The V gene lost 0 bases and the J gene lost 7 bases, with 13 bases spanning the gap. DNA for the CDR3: TGTGCCAGCAGTTACTCTCCGGGAGAGGGAGAGCAGTACTTC. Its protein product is CASSYSPGEGEQYF.

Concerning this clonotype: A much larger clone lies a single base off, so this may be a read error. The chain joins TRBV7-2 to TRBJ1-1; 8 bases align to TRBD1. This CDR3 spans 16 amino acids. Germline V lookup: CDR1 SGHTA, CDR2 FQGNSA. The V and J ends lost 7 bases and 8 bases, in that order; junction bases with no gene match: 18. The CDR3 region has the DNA TGTGCCAGCACCTCAGACGGACAGGGCATGGTTCTGGAAGCTTTCTTT. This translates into CASTSDGQGMVLEAFF.

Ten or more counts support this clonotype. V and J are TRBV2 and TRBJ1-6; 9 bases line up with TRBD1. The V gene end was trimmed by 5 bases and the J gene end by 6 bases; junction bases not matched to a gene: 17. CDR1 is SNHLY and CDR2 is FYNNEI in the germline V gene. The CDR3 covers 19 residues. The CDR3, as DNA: TGTGCCAGCAGTTATTCCTCGCCTTGGGACAGGGTGCGTAATTCACCCCTCCACTTT. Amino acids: CASSYSSPWDRVRNSPLHF. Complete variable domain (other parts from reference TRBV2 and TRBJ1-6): EPEVTQTPSHQVTQMGQEVILRCVPISNHLYFYWYRQILGQKVEFLVSFYNNEISEKSEIFDDQFSVERPDGSNFTLKIRSTKLEDSAMYFCASSYSSPWDRVRNSPLHFGNGTRLTVT.

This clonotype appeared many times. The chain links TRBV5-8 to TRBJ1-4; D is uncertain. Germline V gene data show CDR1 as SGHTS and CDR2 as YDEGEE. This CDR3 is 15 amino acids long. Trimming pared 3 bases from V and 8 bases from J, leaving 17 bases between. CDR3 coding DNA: TGTGCCAGCAGCTACAAGCCTCCTGCTAGGGAAAAACTGTTTTTT. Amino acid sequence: CASSYKPPAREKLFF. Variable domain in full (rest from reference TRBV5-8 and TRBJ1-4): EAGVTQSPTHLIKTRGQQATLRCSPISGHTSVYWYQQALGLGLQFLLWYDEGEERNRGNFPPRFSGRQFPNYSSELNVNALELEDSALYLCASSYKPPAREKLFFGSGTQLSVL.

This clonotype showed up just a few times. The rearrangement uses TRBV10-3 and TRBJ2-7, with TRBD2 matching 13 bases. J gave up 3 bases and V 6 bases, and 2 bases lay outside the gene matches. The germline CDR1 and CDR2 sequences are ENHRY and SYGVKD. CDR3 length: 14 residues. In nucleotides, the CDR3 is TGTGCCATCAGCAGGACTAGCGGGGGCTACGAGCAGTACTTC. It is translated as CAISRTSGGYEQYF.